The rows below give T cell receptor beta chains drawn from one sample of a study of blood T cell repertoires in COVID-19. Profiling relied on immunoSEQ multiplex PCR, and the TCRdb table lists in-frame clones only, not all of them. The data contain approximately 150,000 clones, 75% to 85% of them singletons. Input material: peripheral blood. The receptors were gathered from a man aged 60-69 years with acute or convalescent COVID-19. The CDR3 runs from the conserved cysteine through the conserved F or W. A D gene is named only where the DNA matches it firmly. Some rows mark clone size as missing; the rest say once, few, many or name a class of expanded clone.

clone_size	d_call	v_call	cdr3_aa
once	TRBD1	TRBV2	CASPGQNTDTQYF
few	.	TRBV10-1	CASSESIGGDTQYF
.	.	TRBV21-1	CASTGGEPETQYF
.	TRBD2	TRBV4-2	CASSQESGRKYEQYF
.	TRBD2	TRBV20-1	CSASLAGEATDTQYF
.	.	TRBV12-3/TRBV12-4	CASSSQLGGQYF
few	TRBD2	TRBV30	CAWSRTSYEQYF
.	TRBD2	TRBV5-4	CASSLEASGRLEQYF
.	TRBD2	TRBV28	CASSRGLAGIDRADTQYF
.	TRBD1	TRBV10-2	CASSRQGADTEAFF
once	.	TRBV3-1/TRBV3-2	CASSQEQGSYNEQFF
few	TRBD1	TRBV30	CAWSDSGQGSNQPQHF
.	.	TRBV19	CASTNRGSSRTDTQYF
few	.	TRBV6-5	CASRAQGIEDYGYTF
.	TRBD1	TRBV28	CASSRGGGTGGQEQYF
.	TRBD1	TRBV9	CASSAHGTGDYEQYF
.	TRBD2	TRBV5-1	CASSLGPGGSTDTQYF
.	TRBD1	TRBV10-3	CAISERQGAEQYF
.	.	TRBV7-2	CASSLARLNEQFF
.	.	TRBV6-5	CASSYRLDSSYNEQFF
few	.	TRBV5-1	CASSIWAAGNTEAFF
.	.	TRBV5-4	CASSGRESLSYEQYF
.	.	TRBV6-5	CASMGTFANEKLFF
.	.	TRBV7-8	CASSRGTSGANVLTF
.	TRBD1	TRBV10-2	CASSAGTGGFSNQPQHF
.	.	TRBV3-1/TRBV3-2	CAISNSPGLTNNEQFF
.	TRBD1	TRBV7-9	CASSLGQGGAYEQYF
.	TRBD1	TRBV6-5	CASTYRGDGYTF
.	.	TRBV18	CASSPRDGGYEQYF
.	TRBD2	TRBV28	CAITTASGNSYEQYF
.	.	TRBV18	CASSPTGQPNPSTDTQYF
.	.	TRBV5-1	CASSLAQEYNEQFF
.	.	TRBV6-4	CASSDSGSTDTQYF
.	TRBD2	TRBV27	CASSFGTAGGETQYF
.	TRBD1	TRBV4-1	CASSPGQGAYEQYF
.	.	TRBV5-4	CASSPGGEGGNSPLHF
.	TRBD2	TRBV11-3	CASSLGWTSGVSSYNEQFF
.	.	TRBV11-3	CASSPRSTGSETQYF
.	TRBD2	TRBV29-1	CSVEGLAGGYTTYNEQFF
.	.	TRBV29-1	CSVVLEGNTQYF
many	TRBD2	TRBV7-9	CASSGKREGRYEQYF
.	TRBD2	TRBV10-3	CAIGTSGATSTDTQYF
many	TRBD2	TRBV5-1	CASSLGGRDVEQFF
.	.	TRBV7-2	CASTSSETQYF